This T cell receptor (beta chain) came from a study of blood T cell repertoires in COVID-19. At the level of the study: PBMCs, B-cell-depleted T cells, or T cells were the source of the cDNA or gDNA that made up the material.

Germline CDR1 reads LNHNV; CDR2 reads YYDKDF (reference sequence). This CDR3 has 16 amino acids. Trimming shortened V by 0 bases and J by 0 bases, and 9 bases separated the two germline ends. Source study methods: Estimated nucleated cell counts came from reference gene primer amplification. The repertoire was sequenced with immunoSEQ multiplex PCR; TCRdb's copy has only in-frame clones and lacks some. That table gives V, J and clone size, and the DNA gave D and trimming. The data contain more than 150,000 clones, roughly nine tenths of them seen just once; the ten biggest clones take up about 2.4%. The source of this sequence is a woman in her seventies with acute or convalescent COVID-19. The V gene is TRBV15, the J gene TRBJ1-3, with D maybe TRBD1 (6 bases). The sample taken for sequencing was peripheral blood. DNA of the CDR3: TGTGCCACCAGCAGAGACCCAGGGGTCTCTGGAAACACCATATATTTT. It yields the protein CATSRDPGVSGNTIYF.